A single T cell receptor beta chain is shown here with its context. The antigen is undetermined. Extraction and reverse transcription of RNA yielded cDNA as the sequencing template. The protocol was immunoSEQ multiplex PCR, while the TCRdb copy is restricted to in-frame clones and leaves out a portion. Found here are about 190,000 clones, 60% to 70% of them singletons; the top ten hold approximately 0.7%. This sample is part of a study of CD8+ T cells in alopecia areata. Study-wide results and limits: Just one nonresponder means the tie between baseline CD8+ expansion and response stays uncertain. Many expanded lesional clones persisted in scalp and blood during tofacitinib treatment.

CDR1 and CDR2 from the germline V gene are MNHEY and SVGAGI. There are 14 residues in the CDR3. The ends were cut back, 6 bases at V and 4 bases at J, with 14 bases in the middle. The treatment was: oral pan-JAK inhibitor, 5-10 mg twice daily. Alopecia areata patients provided lesional scalp punch biopsies and peripheral blood. This TCR came from a human donor with alopecia areata. The rearrangement joins TRBV6-5 to TRBJ2-3; D tentatively fits TRBD1 or TRBD2 (6 bases each). The specimen was CD4+ T cells sorted from blood, collected at week 4, from a patient treated with tofacitinib. The CDR3 reads CASSPRGEADTQYF. DNA for the CDR3: TGTGCCAGCAGCCCTAGGGGGGAAGCAGATACGCAGTATTTT.